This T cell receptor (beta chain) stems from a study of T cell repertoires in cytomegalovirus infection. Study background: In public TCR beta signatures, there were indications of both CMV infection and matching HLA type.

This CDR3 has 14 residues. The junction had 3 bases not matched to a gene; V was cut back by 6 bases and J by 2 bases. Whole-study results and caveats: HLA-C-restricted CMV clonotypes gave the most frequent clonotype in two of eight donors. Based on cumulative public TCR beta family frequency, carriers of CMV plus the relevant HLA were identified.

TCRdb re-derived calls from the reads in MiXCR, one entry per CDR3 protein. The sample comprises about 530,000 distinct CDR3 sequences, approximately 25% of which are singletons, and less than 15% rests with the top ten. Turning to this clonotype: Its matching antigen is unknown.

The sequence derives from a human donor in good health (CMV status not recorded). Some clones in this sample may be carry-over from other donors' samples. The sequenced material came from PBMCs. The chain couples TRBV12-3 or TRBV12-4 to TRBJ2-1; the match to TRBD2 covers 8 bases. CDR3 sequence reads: CASRLGLAYNEQFF. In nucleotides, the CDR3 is TGTGCCAGCAGGCTGGGACTAGCCTACAATGAGCAGTTCTTC.